The clone carrying this T cell receptor beta chain appeared many times. This sample stems from a study of T cells after posttransplantation cyclophosphamide. Germline-derived CDR1 and CDR2 are SGHTA and FQGTGA. Trimming shortened V by 4 bases and J by 2 bases, and 10 bases separated the two germline ends. The CDR3 loop spans 14 amino acids. Assay: immunoSEQ multiplex PCR; the TCRdb copy retains only in-frame clones and omits some. Reported are approximately 30,000 clones, none seen only once; the ten largest carry about 7%. This clonotype was sampled from a woman aged 45-65 years in good health and a related stem cell transplant donor. The sequenced material came from PBMCs. The chain employs TRBV7-3 and TRBJ2-3; D uncertain. The CDR3: CASSSERVTDTQYF. CDR3 in DNA: TGTGCCAGCAGCTCCGAAAGGGTCACAGATACGCAGTATTTT.